This T cell receptor (beta chain) is from a study of T cell repertoires in cytomegalovirus infection. About the study: Matching HLA type and CMV infection were both indicated by public TCR beta signatures.

Study-level findings and limits: The ex vivo response showed dominance by HLA-C-restricted CMV-specific TCR beta clonotypes. Summed frequency of public TCR beta families distinguished CMV carriers with the relevant HLA.

CDR1 and CDR2 (germline): MNHEY, SVGAGI. J lost 6 bases, V lost 5 bases, and 9 bases had no gene match. This CDR3 has 14 residues. MiXCR, applied by TCRdb to the reads, yields one record per CDR3 protein. The sample includes almost 500,000 distinct CDR3 sequences, about 10% of them seen just once. This clonotype was picked up a small number of times. Its antigen remains unknown. The V gene is TRBV6-5, the J gene TRBJ2-7; TRBD2 aligns across 8 bases. The sequenced sample was PBMCs. The TCR was taken from a human donor in good health (CMV status not recorded). Some clones in this sample may be carry-over from other donors' samples. CDR3 region: CASSRGAAGVEQYF. Written as DNA, the CDR3 is TGTGCCAGCAGTCGGGGCGCAGCGGGGGTCGAGCAGTACTTC.